The present T cell receptor (beta chain) was sequenced within a study of blood T cell repertoires in COVID-19. Study-wide background: Nucleic acid was either cDNA or gDNA, and it came from T cells, B-cell-depleted T cells, or PBMCs.

Profiling relied on immunoSEQ multiplex PCR, and the TCRdb table lists in-frame clones only, not all of them. The profile shows approximately 70,000 clones, about nine tenths of them singletons. V was cut by 3 bases and J by 4 bases, with 16 bases left in between. The CDR3 sequence is 15 residues long. From germline, CDR1 is SGDLS and CDR2 YYNGEE. The rearrangement uses TRBV9 and TRBJ1-2; a possible D gene is TRBD1 (6 bases). This receptor was taken from a woman aged 18-29 years with acute or convalescent COVID-19. Source material: peripheral blood. The CDR3 nucleotides read TGTGCCAGCAGCGAGGGGGTGGGCGGAACCTATGGCTACACCTTC. It yields the protein CASSEGVGGTYGYTF.